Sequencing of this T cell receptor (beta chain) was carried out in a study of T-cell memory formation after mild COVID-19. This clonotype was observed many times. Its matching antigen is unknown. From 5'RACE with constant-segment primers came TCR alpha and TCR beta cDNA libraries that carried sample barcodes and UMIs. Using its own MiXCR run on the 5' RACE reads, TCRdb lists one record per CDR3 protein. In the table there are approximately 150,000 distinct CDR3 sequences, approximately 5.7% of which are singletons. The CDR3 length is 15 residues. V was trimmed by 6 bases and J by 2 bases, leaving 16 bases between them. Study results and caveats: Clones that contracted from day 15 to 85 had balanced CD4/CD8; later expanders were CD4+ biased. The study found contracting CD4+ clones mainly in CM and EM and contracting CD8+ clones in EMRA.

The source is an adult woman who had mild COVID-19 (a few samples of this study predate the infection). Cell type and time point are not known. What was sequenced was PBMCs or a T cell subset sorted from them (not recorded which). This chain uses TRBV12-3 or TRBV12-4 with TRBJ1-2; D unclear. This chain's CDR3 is CASRSDKGKNYGYTF. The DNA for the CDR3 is TGTGCCAGCAGGAGCGATAAGGGTAAAAACTATGGCTACACCTTC.